This T cell receptor (beta chain) is drawn from a study of blood T cell repertoires in COVID-19. Turning to the study itself: Collection of acute and convalescent COVID-19 samples took place in the United States, Italy and Spain.

The CDR3 runs to 14 residues. The germline V gene has CDR1 MNHEY and CDR2 SVGAGI. The junction had 0 bases not matched to a gene; V was cut back by 4 bases and J by 3 bases. The data were produced by immunoSEQ multiplex PCR, yet TCRdb's version contains in-frame clones alone and is incomplete. The sample consists of 95,000 to 150,000 clones, 86% of them appearing once. Sequencing was carried out using peripheral blood. This TCR came from a human donor in a cohort sampled during active COVID-19. The chain couples TRBV6-5 to TRBJ2-7; 13 bases are a match to TRBD2. The DNA for the CDR3 is TGTGCCAGCAGTTGGACTAGCGGGAGCTACGAGCAGTACTTC. Amino acid sequence: CASSWTSGSYEQYF.